This T cell receptor beta chain stems from a study of shared clonotypes between healthy human individuals. This table comes from immunoSEQ multiplex PCR, and its TCRdb copy is limited to in-frame clones, with some not included. This sample carries about 2.3 million clones, 80% to 95% of them seen once, and the ten largest clones take 0.39%. The CDR3 is 15 residues long. Germline loops: CDR1 SEHNR, CDR2 FQNEAQ (reference sequence). The V and J ends lost 5 bases and 12 bases respectively, with 20 bases between them. The V and J genes are TRBV7-9 and TRBJ1-6; D perhaps matches TRBD1 (5 bases). The TCR originated in a man in his late teens or twenties in good health. Some clones in this sample may be carry-over from other donors' samples. Sequencing was performed on naive CD4+ T cells from PBMCs. Subset specified: CD45RA+ positively selected. CDR3 nucleotide sequence: TGTGCCAGCAGCCGCGCCGGGACCCCCAACTTACCCCTCCACTTT. Its translation is CASSRAGTPNLPLHF. The full variable domain, its missing parts supplied by reference TRBV7-9 and TRBJ1-6, is DTGVSQNPRHKITKRGQNVTFRCDPISEHNRLYWYRQTLGQGPEFLTYFQNEAQLEKSRLLSDRFSAERPKGSFSTLEIQRTEQGDSAMYLCASSRAGTPNLPLHFGNGTRLTVT.